The T cell receptor (beta chain) under discussion was sequenced for a study of cytomegalovirus exposure and HLA in healthy donors. Study observations and caveats: Trimming of TCR beta V- and J-genes showed a link, identified in a later analysis, to a missense DCLRE1C variant.

This PCR relied on a set of 60 Vbeta primers and 13 Jbeta primers. TCRdb keeps only in-frame clones here, not all; method: immunoSEQ multiplex PCR. The top ten hold 22% of the sample, which has some 71,000 clones, around 74% seen once. Comments on this clone: Its antigen is unidentified.

The sample consisted of PBMCs. The receptor was isolated from a woman younger than 45 in good health and CMV-seropositive.

The DNA of the CDR3 is TGTGCCATCAGCGCCATGTTTAGTGCACTGAAGAACACTGAAGCTTTCTTT. Amino acid sequence: CAISAMFSALKNTEAFF. The chain joins TRBV10-3 to TRBJ1-1; the D is unclear. V was cut by 6 bases and J by 1 base, with 21 bases left in between. The CDR3 is made up of 17 amino acids. CDR1 and CDR2 (germline): ENHRY, SYGVKD.